Below are 5 T cell receptor beta chains sequenced from a single sample in a study of blood T cell repertoires in COVID-19. TCRdb's copy holds only in-frame clones and misses some; the assay was immunoSEQ multiplex PCR. The sample has around 310,000 clones, 90% seen once; the top ten hold approximately 6.8%. Sequencing was done on a sample of peripheral blood. The receptors originated from a woman in her 30s with COVID-19, enrolled during active disease.

This clone was counted many times. The chain joins TRBV2 to TRBJ2-7, with a weak D call TRBD1 (6 bases). The CDR3 totals 15 residues. Germline assignment: CDR1 SNHLY and CDR2 FYNNEI. Trimming removed 4 bases at V and 6 bases at J, with 19 bases between. The CDR3 loop reads CASSAVAGDVSEQYF. In nucleotides, the CDR3 is TGTGCCAGCAGTGCAGTGGCAGGGGATGTAAGCGAGCAGTACTTC.

This rearrangement joins TRBV6-5 to TRBJ2-7, with D perhaps TRBD2 (5 bases). This CDR3 comprises 14 residues. Germline-derived CDR1 and CDR2 are MNHEY and SVGAGI. Trimming pared 9 bases from V and 0 bases from J, leaving 15 bases between. Here the CDR3 reads CASAEGPRSYEQYF. The CDR3 DNA sequence: TGTGCCAGTGCTGAGGGTCCCCGCTCCTACGAGCAGTACTTC.

The chain recombines TRBV10-3 with TRBJ2-1; 9 nucleotides align to TRBD2. V lost 4 bases to trimming and J lost 6 bases; unmatched junction nucleotides: 7. This CDR3 is built from 15 residues. Germline-derived CDR1 and CDR2 are ENHRY and SYGVKD. The DNA of the CDR3 is TGTGCCATCAGTGGGGGCGGGAGGGCCATCAATGAGCAGTTCTTC. This encodes CAISGGGRAINEQFF.

The gene calls are TRBV5-5 and TRBJ2-5, with D possibly being TRBD2 (6 bases). The CDR3 length is 13 residues. CDR1 is SGHKS and CDR2 is YYEKEE in the germline V gene (reference sequence). The V and J ends lost 4 bases and 4 bases respectively, with 11 bases between them. The CDR3 DNA follows: TGTGCCAGCAGCCCGGGACTGGCAGAGACCCAGTACTTC. Protein product: CASSPGLAETQYF.

The rearrangement links TRBV24-1 to TRBJ1-1; no definite D call. Germline V gene data show CDR1 as KGHDR and CDR2 as SFDVKD. Trimming shortened V by 6 bases and J by 5 bases, and 15 bases separated the two germline ends. CDR3 length: 14 residues. CDR3 loop: CATSRRREDTEAFF. CDR3 sequence (DNA): TGTGCCACCAGTCGCAGAAGGGAGGATACTGAAGCTTTCTTT.